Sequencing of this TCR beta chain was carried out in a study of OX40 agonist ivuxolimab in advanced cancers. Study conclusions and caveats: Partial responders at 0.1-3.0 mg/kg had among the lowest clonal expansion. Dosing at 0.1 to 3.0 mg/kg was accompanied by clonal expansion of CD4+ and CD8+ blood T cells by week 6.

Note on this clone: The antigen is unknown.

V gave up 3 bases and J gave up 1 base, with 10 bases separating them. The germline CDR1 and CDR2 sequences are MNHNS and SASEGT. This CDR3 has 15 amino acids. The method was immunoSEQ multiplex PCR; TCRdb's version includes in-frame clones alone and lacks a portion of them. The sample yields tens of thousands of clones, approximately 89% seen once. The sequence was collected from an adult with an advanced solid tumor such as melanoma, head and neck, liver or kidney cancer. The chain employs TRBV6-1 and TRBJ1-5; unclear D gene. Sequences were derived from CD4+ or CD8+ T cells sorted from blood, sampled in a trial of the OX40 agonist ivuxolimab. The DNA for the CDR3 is TGTGCCAGCAGTGAGCAGGATTGGAGCAATCAGCCCCAGCATTTT. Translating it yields CASSEQDWSNQPQHF.